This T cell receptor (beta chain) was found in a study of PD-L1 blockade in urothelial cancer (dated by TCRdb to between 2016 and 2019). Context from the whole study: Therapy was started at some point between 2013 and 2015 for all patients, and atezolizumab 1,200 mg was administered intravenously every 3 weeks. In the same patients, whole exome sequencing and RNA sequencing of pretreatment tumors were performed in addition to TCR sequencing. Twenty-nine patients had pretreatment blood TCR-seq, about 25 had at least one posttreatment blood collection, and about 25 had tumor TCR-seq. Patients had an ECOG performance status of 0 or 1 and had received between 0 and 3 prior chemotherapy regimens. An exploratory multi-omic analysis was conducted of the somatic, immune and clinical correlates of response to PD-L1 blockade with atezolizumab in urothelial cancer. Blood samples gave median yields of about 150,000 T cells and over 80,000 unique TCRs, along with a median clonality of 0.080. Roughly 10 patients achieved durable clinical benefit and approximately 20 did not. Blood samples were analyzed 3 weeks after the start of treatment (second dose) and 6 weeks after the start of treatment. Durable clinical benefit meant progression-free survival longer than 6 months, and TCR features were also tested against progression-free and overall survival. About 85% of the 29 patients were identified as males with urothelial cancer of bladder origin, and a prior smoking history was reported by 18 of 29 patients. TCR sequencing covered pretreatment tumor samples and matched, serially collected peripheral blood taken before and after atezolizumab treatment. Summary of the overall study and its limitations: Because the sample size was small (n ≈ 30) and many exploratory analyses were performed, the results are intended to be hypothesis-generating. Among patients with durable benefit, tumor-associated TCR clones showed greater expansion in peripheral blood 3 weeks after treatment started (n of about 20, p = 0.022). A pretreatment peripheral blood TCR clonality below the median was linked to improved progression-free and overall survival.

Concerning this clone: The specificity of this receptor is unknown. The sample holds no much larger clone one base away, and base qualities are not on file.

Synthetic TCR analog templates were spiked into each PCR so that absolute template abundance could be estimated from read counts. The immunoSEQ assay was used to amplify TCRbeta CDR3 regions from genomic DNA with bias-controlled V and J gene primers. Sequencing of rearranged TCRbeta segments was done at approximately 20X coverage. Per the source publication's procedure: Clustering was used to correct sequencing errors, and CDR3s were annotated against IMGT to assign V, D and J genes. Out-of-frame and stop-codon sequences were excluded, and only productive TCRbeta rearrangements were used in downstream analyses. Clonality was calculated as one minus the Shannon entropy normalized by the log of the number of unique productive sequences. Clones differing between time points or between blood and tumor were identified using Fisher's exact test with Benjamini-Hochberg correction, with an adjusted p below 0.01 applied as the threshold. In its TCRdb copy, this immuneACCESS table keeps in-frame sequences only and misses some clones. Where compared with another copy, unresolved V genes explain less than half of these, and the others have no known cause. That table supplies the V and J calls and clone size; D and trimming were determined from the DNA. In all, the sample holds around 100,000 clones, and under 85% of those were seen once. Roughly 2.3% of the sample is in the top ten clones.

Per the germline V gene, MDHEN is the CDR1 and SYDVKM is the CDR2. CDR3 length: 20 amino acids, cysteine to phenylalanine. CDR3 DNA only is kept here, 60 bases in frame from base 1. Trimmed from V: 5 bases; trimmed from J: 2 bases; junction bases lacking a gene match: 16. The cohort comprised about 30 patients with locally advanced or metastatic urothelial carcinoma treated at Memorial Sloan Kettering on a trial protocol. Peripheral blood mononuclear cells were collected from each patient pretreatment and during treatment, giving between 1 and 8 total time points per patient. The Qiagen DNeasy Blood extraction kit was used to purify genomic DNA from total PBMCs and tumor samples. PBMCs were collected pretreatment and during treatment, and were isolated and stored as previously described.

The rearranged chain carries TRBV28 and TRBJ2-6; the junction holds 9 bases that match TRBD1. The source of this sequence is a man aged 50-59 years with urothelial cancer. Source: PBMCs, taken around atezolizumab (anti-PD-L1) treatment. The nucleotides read TGTGCCAGCAGTCCCTACCGGACAGGGGAATATTTTCCTGGGGCCAACGTCCTGACTTTC. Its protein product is CASSPYRTGEYFPGANVLTF.